Listed below are T cell receptor beta chains from one sample, sequenced in a study of cytomegalovirus exposure and HLA in healthy donors. Data came from immunoSEQ multiplex PCR; TCRdb stores just in-frame clones and leaves some out. The top ten clones hold 12% of a sample with fewer than 85,000 clones, about 70% of them seen once. The specimen sequenced was PBMCs. Receptors were obtained from a male donor in good health and CMV-seropositive. CDR3s include the opening cysteine and the closing phenylalanine or tryptophan. The order of the fields is CDR3 DNA, CDR3 protein, D gene, J gene, clone size, V gene. A D gene is named only where the DNA matches it firmly. Clone size is given for some rows only: seen once, a few or many times, or a class if the clone is expanded.

TGTGCCAGCAGCCCCCAACGGGGGTTCTCTGGGGCCAACGTCCTGACTTTC | CASSPQRGFSGANVLTF | - | TRBJ2-6 | once | TRBV7-3
TGTGCCAGCAGCTTAACCCCAGGTCAGCCCCAGCATTTT | CASSLTPGQPQHF | - | TRBJ1-5 | - | TRBV7-3
TGTGCCAGCAGTTCCCATCCCAGTTCCCCGCAGTATTTT | CASSSHPSSPQYF | - | TRBJ2-3 | few | TRBV27
TGCAGCGCAAGGGACAGGGGAAACACCATATATTTT | CSARDRGNTIYF | TRBD1 | TRBJ1-3 | once | TRBV29-1
TGCGCCAGCAGCCTCATGGGGTGGGAGTCCGGGGAGCTGTTTTTT | CASSLMGWESGELFF | - | TRBJ2-2 | - | TRBV5-1
TGTGCCAGCAGCTTACGGAAGAGGAGCGGGGTAGCAGATACGCAGTATTTT | CASSLRKRSGVADTQYF | TRBD2 | TRBJ2-3 | - | TRBV7-2
TGTGCCAGCAGCTACTCTAGCGGGAGCACAGATACGCAGTATTTT | CASSYSSGSTDTQYF | TRBD2 | TRBJ2-3 | - | TRBV7-9
TGTGCCAGCAGCGGGCAGGGACAATTCTATGGCTACACCTTC | CASSGQGQFYGYTF | - | TRBJ1-2 | - | TRBV21-1
TGTGCCAGCAGCGGGACAGGGGGTTCGGGGGAGCTGTTTTTT | CASSGTGGSGELFF | TRBD1 | TRBJ2-2 | - | TRBV6-1
TGCGCCAGCAGCCAAGAGGCCGGGACAGCCTCCAGGGAGCTGTTTTTT | CASSQEAGTASRELFF | TRBD1 | TRBJ2-2 | - | TRBV4-3
TGTGCCAGCAGCCCTTACACCGGGGAGCTGTTTTTT | CASSPYTGELFF | - | TRBJ2-2 | - | TRBV27
TGTGCCAGCAGTGAAGGGGTGGGAAGCACTGAAGCTTTCTTT | CASSEGVGSTEAFF | - | TRBJ1-1 | large | TRBV6-4
TGTGCCAGTAGTATATCGGGACTAGCCTTTAATTTGTACAATGAGCAGTTCTTC | CASSISGLAFNLYNEQFF | TRBD2 | TRBJ2-1 | few | TRBV19
TGTGCCAGCAGCCCTGCGGTCGCTAGCGGGGGGCAGCGCACAGATACGCAGTATTTT | CASSPAVASGGQRTDTQYF | TRBD2 | TRBJ2-3 | - | TRBV5-6
TGTGCCAGCAGTGAAGAGGGCGCAGGGCGGCCCCAGCATTTT | CASSEEGAGRPQHF | - | TRBJ1-5 | - | TRBV2
TGCGCCAGCAGTACCGGGACAGGGAGGGCAGATACGCAGTATTTT | CASSTGTGRADTQYF | TRBD1 | TRBJ2-3 | - | TRBV5-1
TGCAGCGTTGGACAGGGGGCCCCCTACGAGCAGTACTTC | CSVGQGAPYEQYF | TRBD1 | TRBJ2-7 | - | TRBV29-1
TGTGCCAGCAGCCCAAGTCACGAGTCCTACGAGCAGTACTTC | CASSPSHESYEQYF | - | TRBJ2-7 | - | TRBV11-2
TGTGCCAGCAGTTTAGGCGGCTATGGCTACACCTTC | CASSLGGYGYTF | - | TRBJ1-2 | - | TRBV28
TGTGCCAGCTCCGACACCCGGGGGGCTCAGCCCCAGCATTTT | CASSDTRGAQPQHF | - | TRBJ1-5 | - | TRBV18
TGTGCCAGCAGCTTCGGCAGGGCAGCAACTAATGAAAAACTGTTTTTT | CASSFGRAATNEKLFF | - | TRBJ1-4 | - | TRBV7-9
TGTGCCAGCAGCCCTAGCGGCCAAGACTCTGAAGCTTTCTTT | CASSPSGQDSEAFF | - | TRBJ1-1 | few | TRBV7-2
TGTGCCAGCAGTTTATTGAGGTCACCCCTCCACTTT | CASSLLRSPLHF | - | TRBJ1-6 | - | TRBV28
TGTGCCAGCTCACCACCATCTGGCACAGATACGCAGTATTTT | CASSPPSGTDTQYF | - | TRBJ2-3 | - | TRBV18
TGTGCCAGCAGCCAGGGGGCTAATGGCTACACCTTC | CASSQGANGYTF | TRBD1 | TRBJ1-2 | - | TRBV6-5
TGTGCCAGCATGGGGCAGGGAAGCAATCAGCCCCAGCATTTT | CASMGQGSNQPQHF | - | TRBJ1-5 | - | TRBV27
TGTGCCTGGAGGACTAGCGGGAGGGCCTTCGGGGAGCTGTTTTTT | CAWRTSGRAFGELFF | TRBD2 | TRBJ2-2 | - | TRBV30
TGTGCCAGCAGCTTACGGACAGGGGGTTACGAGCAGTACTTC | CASSLRTGGYEQYF | TRBD1 | TRBJ2-7 | few | TRBV5-8
TGTGCCAGCAGCTCCTATAACACAGATACGCAGTATTTT | CASSSYNTDTQYF | - | TRBJ2-3 | - | TRBV5-6
TGTGCCAGCAGCCGGGGACAGGCGAACACAGATACGCAGTATTTT | CASSRGQANTDTQYF | TRBD1 | TRBJ2-3 | - | TRBV7-2
TGTGCCAGCAGCCTGAATAGCGGGGGGGCACAGAATACGCAGTATTTT | CASSLNSGGAQNTQYF | TRBD2 | TRBJ2-3 | few | TRBV7-3
TGTGCCAGCAGAAGAGCACAGGGTGGGTCCTACGAGCAGTACTTC | CASRRAQGGSYEQYF | - | TRBJ2-7 | - | TRBV27
TGTGCCAGCAGCTTCCCAGGGGTCTATGGCTACACCTTC | CASSFPGVYGYTF | - | TRBJ1-2 | - | TRBV7-2
TGTGCCAGCAGCTTAAGGGGCGGGGGGGCGTCCAATGAGCAGTTCTTC | CASSLRGGGASNEQFF | TRBD2 | TRBJ2-1 | few | TRBV7-3
TGCGCCAGCAGTGAACTTCAAAGCTCCTACGAGCAGTACTTC | CASSELQSSYEQYF | - | TRBJ2-7 | once | TRBV10-2
TGTGCCAGCTCACCACGAGGACAAAACTACGAGCAGTACTTC | CASSPRGQNYEQYF | - | TRBJ2-7 | - | TRBV18
TGTGCCTGGAGTTCGTTCGGACTAGCGGGAGAGACCCAGTACTTC | CAWSSFGLAGETQYF | TRBD2 | TRBJ2-5 | once | TRBV30
TGTGCCAGCAGTTACTCCCCGGCGGCCGCCTCCTACGAGCAGTACTTC | CASSYSPAAASYEQYF | - | TRBJ2-7 | - | TRBV6-6
TGTGCCAGCAGCTTAAAGGGGTTCTTAGACGAGCAGTACTTC | CASSLKGFLDEQYF | - | TRBJ2-7 | - | TRBV7-6
TGTGCCAGTTGGGGGGCCGGGGAGCTGTTTTTT | CASWGAGELFF | - | TRBJ2-2 | - | TRBV27
TGTGCCAGCAGCTTGCGGGGGACTTACGGACCGTCCAATCAGCCCCAGCATTTT | CASSLRGTYGPSNQPQHF | - | TRBJ1-5 | - | TRBV7-2
TGTGCCAGTAGAATAGCGGGAGAGACCCAGTACTTC | CASRIAGETQYF | TRBD2 | TRBJ2-5 | - | TRBV19
TGTGCCAGCAGTAACCCGGGGGATAATGATGGCTACACCTTC | CASSNPGDNDGYTF | - | TRBJ1-2 | - | TRBV25-1
TGTGCCAGCAGCCTCCGGGACAGGCTAAACACTGAAGCTTTCTTT | CASSLRDRLNTEAFF | TRBD1 | TRBJ1-1 | - | TRBV5-4
TGCAGCGTCCCGACTAGCGGGAGCTCCTACAATGAGCAGTTCTTC | CSVPTSGSSYNEQFF | TRBD2 | TRBJ2-1 | - | TRBV29-1
TGTGCCATCGAAGGGGCAGGGGGTGCTTTCTTT | CAIEGAGGAFF | TRBD1 | TRBJ1-1 | - | TRBV10-3
TGTGCCAGTAGCCTCCTTCAAGGGTTTGGGGCGGGAACTGAAGCTTTCTTT | CASSLLQGFGAGTEAFF | - | TRBJ1-1 | - | TRBV19
TGTGCCAGCAGTCAGGGGGGCAGGGGGCGTGAGCAGTACTTC | CASSQGGRGREQYF | TRBD1 | TRBJ2-7 | - | TRBV6-1
TGTGCCAGCAGCTTTGAGACAGGATGGAACACTGAAGCTTTCTTT | CASSFETGWNTEAFF | - | TRBJ1-1 | - | TRBV7-8